Listed below are T cell receptor beta chains from one sample, sequenced in a study of OX40 agonist ivuxolimab in advanced cancers. The data were produced by immunoSEQ multiplex PCR, yet TCRdb's version contains in-frame clones alone and is incomplete. The sample holds about 37,000 clones, around 83% seen once. The sequences come from CD4+ or CD8+ T cells sorted from blood, collected in a trial of the OX40 agonist ivuxolimab. These receptor sequences come from an adult with an advanced solid tumor such as melanoma, head and neck, liver or kidney cancer. Each CDR3 is given without its conserved first and last residue. A D gene is named only where the DNA matches it firmly. Clone size, where shown, is once, few, many, or a class for clones that have expanded.

D gene,J gene,clone size,V gene,CDR3 protein
-,TRBJ2-7,-,TRBV6-5,ASSYSSGSLYEQY
-,TRBJ2-3,-,TRBV7-6,ASSLVGPTDTQY
-,TRBJ2-5,-,TRBV5-5,ASSPGVMVETQY
-,TRBJ1-1,once,TRBV6-5,ASSLRENTEAF
TRBD1,TRBJ2-3,-,TRBV5-1,ASSFDRVDTQY
TRBD1,TRBJ2-7,-,TRBV4-1,ASSQDYRDSNYEQY
TRBD1,TRBJ1-1,few,TRBV5-6,ASRRSGTGGNKAEAF
TRBD2,TRBJ2-5,-,TRBV28,ASNPGLAALEQY
TRBD1,TRBJ2-5,-,TRBV5-1,ASSLLWDRRFQETQY
TRBD1,TRBJ1-2,-,TRBV28,ASRAGQGLTNYGYT